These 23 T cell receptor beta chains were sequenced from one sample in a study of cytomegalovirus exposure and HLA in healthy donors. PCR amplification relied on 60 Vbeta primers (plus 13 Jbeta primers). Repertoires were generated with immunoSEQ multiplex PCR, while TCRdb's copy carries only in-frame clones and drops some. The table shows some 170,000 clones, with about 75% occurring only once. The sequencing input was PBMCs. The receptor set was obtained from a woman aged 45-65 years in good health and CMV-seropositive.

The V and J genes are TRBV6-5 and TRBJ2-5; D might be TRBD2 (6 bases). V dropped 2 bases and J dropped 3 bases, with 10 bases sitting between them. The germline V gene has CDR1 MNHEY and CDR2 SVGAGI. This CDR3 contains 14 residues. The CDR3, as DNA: TGTGCCAGCAGTTACGGCCCGGGAGAAGAGACCCAGTACTTC. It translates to CASSYGPGEETQYF.

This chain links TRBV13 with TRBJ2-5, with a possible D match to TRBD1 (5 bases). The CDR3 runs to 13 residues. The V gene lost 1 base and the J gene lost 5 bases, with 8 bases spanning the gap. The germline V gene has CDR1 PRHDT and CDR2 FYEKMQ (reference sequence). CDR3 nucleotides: TGTGCCAGCAGCTTAGAGGGGATGGAGACCCAGTACTTC. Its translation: CASSLEGMETQYF.

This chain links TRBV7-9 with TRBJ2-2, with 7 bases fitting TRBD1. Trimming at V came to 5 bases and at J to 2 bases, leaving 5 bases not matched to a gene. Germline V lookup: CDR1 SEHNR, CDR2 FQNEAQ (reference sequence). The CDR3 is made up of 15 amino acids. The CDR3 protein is CASSQGTANTGELFF. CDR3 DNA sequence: TGTGCCAGCAGCCAAGGGACAGCTAACACCGGGGAGCTGTTTTTT.

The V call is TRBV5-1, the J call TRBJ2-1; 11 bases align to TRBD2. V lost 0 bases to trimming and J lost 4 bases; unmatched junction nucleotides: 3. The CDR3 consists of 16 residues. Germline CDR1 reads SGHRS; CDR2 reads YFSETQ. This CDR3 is CASSLELAGAYNEQFF. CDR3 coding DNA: TGCGCCAGCAGCTTGGAACTAGCGGGGGCGTACAATGAGCAGTTCTTC.

The CDR3 region is CASSLEGANYEQYF. The CDR3 nucleotides are TGTGCCAGCAGCCTTGAGGGGGCCAACTACGAGCAGTACTTC. The rearrangement links TRBV27 to TRBJ2-7, with 7 bases lining up with TRBD1. Trimming cost V 6 bases and J 3 bases; bases outside gene matches: 8. Germline V gene sequence: CDR1 MNHEY, CDR2 SMNVEV (reference sequence). This CDR3 is 14 amino acids long.

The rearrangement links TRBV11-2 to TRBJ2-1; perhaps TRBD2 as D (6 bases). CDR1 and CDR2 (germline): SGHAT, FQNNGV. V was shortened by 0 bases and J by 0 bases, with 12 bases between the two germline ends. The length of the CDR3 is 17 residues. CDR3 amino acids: CASSLDAGRLSYNEQFF. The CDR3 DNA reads TGTGCCAGCAGCTTAGATGCGGGGCGACTCTCCTACAATGAGCAGTTCTTC.

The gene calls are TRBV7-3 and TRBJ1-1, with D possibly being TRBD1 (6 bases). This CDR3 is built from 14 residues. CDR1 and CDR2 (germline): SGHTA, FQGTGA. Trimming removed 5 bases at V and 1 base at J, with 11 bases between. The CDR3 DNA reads TGTGCCAGCAGCAAATCCAGGGGGAACACTGAAGCTTTCTTT. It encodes CASSKSRGNTEAFF.

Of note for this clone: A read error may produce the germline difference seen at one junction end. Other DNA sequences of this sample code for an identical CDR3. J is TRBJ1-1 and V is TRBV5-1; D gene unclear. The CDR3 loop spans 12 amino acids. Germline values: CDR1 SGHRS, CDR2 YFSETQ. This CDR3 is CASSLANTEAFF. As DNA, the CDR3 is TGCGCCAGCAGCTTAGCGAACACTGAAGCCTTCTTT.

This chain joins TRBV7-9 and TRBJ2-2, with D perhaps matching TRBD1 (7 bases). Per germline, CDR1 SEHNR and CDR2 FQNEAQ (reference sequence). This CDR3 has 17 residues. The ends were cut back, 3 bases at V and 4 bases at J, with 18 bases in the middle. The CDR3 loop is CASSFPRGQGGTGELFF. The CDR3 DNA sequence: TGTGCCAGCAGCTTCCCGAGGGGGCAGGGAGGCACCGGGGAGCTGTTTTTT.

CDR3 sequence reads: CASSGGGKETQYF. CDR3 DNA: TGTGCCAGCAGTGGGGGGGGGAAAGAGACCCAGTACTTC. V gene TRBV6-1 combines with J gene TRBJ2-5; TRBD2 matches at 7 bases. V lost 4 bases and J lost 3; bases outside the gene matches: 2. This CDR3 comprises 13 residues. The germline V gene encodes CDR1 MNHNS and CDR2 SASEGT.

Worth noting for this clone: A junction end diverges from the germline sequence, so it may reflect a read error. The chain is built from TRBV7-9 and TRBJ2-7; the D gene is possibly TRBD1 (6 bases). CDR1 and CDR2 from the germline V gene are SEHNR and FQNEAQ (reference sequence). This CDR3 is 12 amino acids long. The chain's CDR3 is CSSSLGRGEQYF. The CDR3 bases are TGTTCCAGCAGCTTAGGCAGGGGAGAGCAGTACTTC.

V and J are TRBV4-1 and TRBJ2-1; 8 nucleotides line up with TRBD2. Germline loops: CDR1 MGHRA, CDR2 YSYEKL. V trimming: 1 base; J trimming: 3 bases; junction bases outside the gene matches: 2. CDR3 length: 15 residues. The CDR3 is CASSQVAGLYNEQFF. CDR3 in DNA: TGCGCCAGCAGCCAAGTAGCGGGACTCTACAATGAGCAGTTCTTC.

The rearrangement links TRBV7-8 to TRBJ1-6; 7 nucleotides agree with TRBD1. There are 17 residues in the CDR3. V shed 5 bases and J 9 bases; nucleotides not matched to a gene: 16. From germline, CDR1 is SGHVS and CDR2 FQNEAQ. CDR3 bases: TGTGCCAGCAGCCCAACGTACCTTGGGCAGGGGGGTTCACCCCTCCACTTT. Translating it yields CASSPTYLGQGGSPLHF. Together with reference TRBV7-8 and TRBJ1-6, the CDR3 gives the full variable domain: GAGVSQSPRYKVAKRGQDVALRCDPISGHVSLFWYQQALGQGPEFLTYFQNEAQLDKSGLPSDRFFAERPEGSVSTLKIQRTQQEDSAVYLCASSPTYLGQGGSPLHFGNGTRLTVT.

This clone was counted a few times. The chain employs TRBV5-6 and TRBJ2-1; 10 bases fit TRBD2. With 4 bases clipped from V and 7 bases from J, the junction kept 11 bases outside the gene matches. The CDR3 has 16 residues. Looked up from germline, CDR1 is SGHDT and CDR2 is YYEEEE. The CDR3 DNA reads TGTGCCAGCAGCCTCCCGGGGCAGCGGGGGGGTAATGAGCAGTTCTTC. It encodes CASSLPGQRGGNEQFF.

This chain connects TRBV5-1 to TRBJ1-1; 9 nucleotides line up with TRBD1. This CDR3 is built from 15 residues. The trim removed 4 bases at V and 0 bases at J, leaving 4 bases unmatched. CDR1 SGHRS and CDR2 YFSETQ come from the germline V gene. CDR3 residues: CASSKGQGLNTEAFF. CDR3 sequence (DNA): TGCGCCAGCAGCAAGGGACAGGGCCTGAACACTGAAGCTTTCTTT.

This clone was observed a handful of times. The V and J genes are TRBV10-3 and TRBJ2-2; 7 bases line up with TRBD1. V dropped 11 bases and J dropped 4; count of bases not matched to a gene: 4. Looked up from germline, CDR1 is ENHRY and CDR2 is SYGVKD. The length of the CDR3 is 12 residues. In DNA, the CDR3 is TGTGCCGCTAACAGGGGCACCGGGGAGCTGTTTTTT. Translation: CAANRGTGELFF.

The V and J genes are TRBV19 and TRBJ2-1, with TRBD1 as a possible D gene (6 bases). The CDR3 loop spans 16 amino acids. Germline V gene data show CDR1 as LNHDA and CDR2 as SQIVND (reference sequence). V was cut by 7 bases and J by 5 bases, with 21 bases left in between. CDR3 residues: CASKFAGALGDNEQFF. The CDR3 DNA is TGTGCCAGTAAGTTTGCAGGGGCCCTTGGGGACAATGAGCAGTTCTTC. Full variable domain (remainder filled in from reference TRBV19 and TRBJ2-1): DGGITQSPKYLFRKEGQNVTLSCEQNLNHDAMYWYRQDPGQGLRLIYYSQIVNDFQKGDIAEGYSVSREKKESFPLTVTSAQKNPTAFYLCASKFAGALGDNEQFFGPGTRLTVL.

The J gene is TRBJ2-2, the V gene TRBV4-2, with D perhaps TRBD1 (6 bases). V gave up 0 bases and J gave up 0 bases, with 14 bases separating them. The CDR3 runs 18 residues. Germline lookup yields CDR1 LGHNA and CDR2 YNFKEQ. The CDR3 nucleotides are TGTGCCAGCAGCCAAGATCAAAAGGGGGATACGAACACCGGGGAGCTGTTTTTT. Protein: CASSQDQKGDTNTGELFF.

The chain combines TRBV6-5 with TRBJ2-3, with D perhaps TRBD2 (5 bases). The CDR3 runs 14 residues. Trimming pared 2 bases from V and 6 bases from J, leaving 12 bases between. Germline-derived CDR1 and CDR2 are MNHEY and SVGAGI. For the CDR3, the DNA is TGTGCCAGCAGTTACAATAGCGTGTTGGATACGCAGTATTTT. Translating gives CASSYNSVLDTQYF.

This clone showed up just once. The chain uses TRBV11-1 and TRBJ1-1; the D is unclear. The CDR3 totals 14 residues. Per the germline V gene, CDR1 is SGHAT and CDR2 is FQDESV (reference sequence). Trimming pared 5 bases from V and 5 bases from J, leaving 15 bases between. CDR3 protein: CASSPREGGTEAFF. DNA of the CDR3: TGTGCCAGCAGCCCCCGAGAGGGTGGAACTGAAGCTTTCTTT.

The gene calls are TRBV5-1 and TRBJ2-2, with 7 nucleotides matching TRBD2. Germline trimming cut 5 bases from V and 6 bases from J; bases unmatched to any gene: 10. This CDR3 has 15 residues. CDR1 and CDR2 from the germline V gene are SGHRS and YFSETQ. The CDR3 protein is CASRQERGLAGELFF. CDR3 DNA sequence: TGCGCCAGCAGACAGGAGCGGGGATTAGCCGGGGAGCTGTTTTTT.

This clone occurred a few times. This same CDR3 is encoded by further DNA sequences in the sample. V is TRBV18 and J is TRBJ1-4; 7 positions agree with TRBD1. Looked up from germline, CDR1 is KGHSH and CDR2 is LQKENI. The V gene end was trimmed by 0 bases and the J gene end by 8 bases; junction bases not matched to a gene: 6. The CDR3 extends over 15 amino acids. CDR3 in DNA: TGTGCCAGCTCACCACCGACAGGGAAAGGAGAAAAACTGTTTTTT. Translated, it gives CASSPPTGKGEKLFF. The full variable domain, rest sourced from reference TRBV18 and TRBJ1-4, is NAGVMQNPRHLVRRRGQEARLRCSPMKGHSHVYWYRQLPEEGLKFMVYLQKENIIDESGMPKERFSAEFPKEGPSILRIQQVVRGDSAAYFCASSPPTGKGEKLFFGSGTQLSVL.

The CDR3 loop reads CASSFRGTEAFF. The CDR3 nucleotides read TGTGCCAGTAGTTTCAGAGGGACTGAAGCTTTCTTT. The chain carries TRBV19 and TRBJ1-1, with D hard to call. This CDR3 is built from 12 residues. The V end lost 5 bases, the J end lost 5 bases, and 9 bases lay between the germline ends. Germline CDR1 is LNHDA and CDR2 is SQIVND (reference sequence).